These 13 T cell receptor beta chains were all obtained from the same sample, sequenced in a study of regulatory T cells in long-lasting Graves disease. iRepertoire HTBI primers and Arm-PCR of CDR3 regions built TCR beta libraries. TCRdb analysed the multiplex PCR reads with MiXCR anew, one entry per CDR3 protein. The table lists about 620,000 distinct CDR3 sequences, 15% to 20% of them singletons. Time point given: newly diagnosed GD, antithyroid drugs for less than 3 months. PBMC-extracted RNA yielded the TCR library. These records were also assigned to another study, of T cells in Graves' hyperthyroidism and ophthalmopathy.

This sample comprised peripheral blood mononuclear cells (PBMCs), obtained at new diagnosis, from a patient treated with antithyroid drugs. The receptors come from a woman aged 25 to 45 with Graves disease.

The chain links TRBV7-9 to TRBJ1-5, with TRBD1 matching 7 bases. This CDR3 contains 14 residues. Looked up from germline, CDR1 is SEHNR and CDR2 is FQNEAQ (reference sequence). V gave up 5 bases and J gave up 6 bases; unmatched junction bases: 7. The CDR3 is CASSIQGSTQPQHF. The CDR3 region has the DNA TGTGCCAGCAGCATACAGGGGTCTACTCAGCCCCAGCATTTT.

To note about this clonotype: One end of the junction varies from germline; a read error may be responsible. This CDR3 reads CSARGGVSSYNEQFF. The CDR3 coding sequence is TGCAGTGCCAGAGGGGGGGTAAGCTCCTACAATGAGCAGTTCTTC. J is TRBJ2-1 and V is TRBV20-1; TRBD2 is a possible D gene (7 bases). CDR1 is DFQATT, CDR2 SNEGSKA, per germline (reference sequence). CDR3 length: 15 residues.

This chain joins TRBV7-9 and TRBJ1-1, with a possible D match to TRBD1 (5 bases). Trimming shortened V by 4 bases and J by 1 base, and 16 bases separated the two germline ends. Germline-derived CDR1 and CDR2 are SEHNR and FQNEAQ (reference sequence). The CDR3 extends over 16 amino acids. The DNA for the CDR3 is TGTGCCAGCAGCTCGAGCGTACGGGGCCAGAACACTGAAGCTTTCTTT. Translation: CASSSSVRGQNTEAFF.

The sample holds a few counts of this clonotype. This rearrangement joins TRBV10-3 to TRBJ1-2; possibly TRBD1 for D (6 bases). Germline V lookup: CDR1 ENHRY, CDR2 SYGVKD. The CDR3 extends over 13 amino acids. V lost 3 bases and J lost 6, with 11 bases in between. The CDR3 bases are TGTGCCATCAGTGAAAGGGGGGACGATGGCTACACCTTC. Protein sequence: CAISERGDDGYTF.

Many counts were recorded for this clonotype. This rearrangement joins TRBV7-9 to TRBJ2-5; either TRBD1 or TRBD2 may supply D (5 bases each). Trimming removed 5 bases from V and 2 bases from J, with 12 bases in between. The germline CDR1 and CDR2 sequences are SEHNR and FQNEAQ (reference sequence). This CDR3 region has 14 residues. CDR3 DNA: TGTGCCAGCAGCCCCCGGGGCCTTCAAGAGACCCAGTACTTC. This gives the protein CASSPRGLQETQYF.

V and J are TRBV18 and TRBJ2-7, with TRBD1 as a possible D gene (6 bases). This CDR3 region has 15 residues. Germline-derived CDR1 and CDR2 are KGHSH and LQKENI. V dropped 3 bases and J dropped 4 bases, with 16 bases sitting between them. This chain's CDR3 is CASSPLDRPGYEQYF. The CDR3 bases are TGTGCCAGCTCACCCCTAGACAGGCCCGGGTACGAGCAGTACTTC.

The chain links TRBV28 to TRBJ1-1; D remains ambiguous. With 2 bases removed from V and 4 bases from J, the gap between germline ends came to 14 bases. Looked up from germline, CDR1 is MDHEN and CDR2 is SYDVKM. The CDR3 loop spans 15 amino acids. DNA of the CDR3: TGTGCCAGCAGTTTAATCGCTGAGGGAGGCACTGAAGCTTTCTTT. This gives the protein CASSLIAEGGTEAFF.

About this clonotype itself: A far more abundant clone sits one base away, making this likely a read error. The V gene is TRBV6-4, the J gene TRBJ1-1; tentatively, D is TRBD1 (6 bases). The germline gives CDR1 MRHNA, CDR2 SNTAGT. CDR3 length: 14 residues. This CDR3 is CASSKDGGGTEASF. The CDR3, as DNA: TGTGCCAGCAGTAAGGACGGGGGGGGCACTGAAGCTTCCTTT.

This clonotype has ten or more counts. The genes are TRBV28 and TRBJ2-1; TRBD1 matches 10 bases. This CDR3 contains 14 residues. V shed 6 bases and J 8 bases; nucleotides not matched to a gene: 7. Germline lookup yields CDR1 MDHEN and CDR2 SYDVKM. In DNA form, the CDR3 reads TGTGCCAGCAGGGGGGACAGGGGAATCGATGAGCAGTTCTTC. It yields the protein CASRGDRGIDEQFF.

The chain combines TRBV28 with TRBJ2-7; D gene uncertain. Germline values: CDR1 MDHEN, CDR2 SYDVKM. The CDR3 has 14 residues. V was shortened by 3 bases and J by 1 base, with 10 bases between the two germline ends. The CDR3, as DNA: TGTGCCAGCAGTTTCGTCCGGTCTTCCTACGAGCAGTACTTC. This sequence encodes CASSFVRSSYEQYF. The full variable domain, with the rest looked up from reference TRBV28 and TRBJ2-7, is DVKVTQSSRYLVKRTGEKVFLECVQDMDHENMFWYRQDPGLGLRLIYFSYDVKMKEKGDIPEGYSVSREKKERFSLILESASTNQTSMYLCASSFVRSSYEQYFGPGTRLTVT.

This clonotype came up many times. The V call is TRBV28, the J call TRBJ1-4; D unresolved. This CDR3 has 15 amino acids. CDR1 and CDR2 (germline): MDHEN, SYDVKM. Trimming took off 3 bases at V and 1 base at J, with 9 bases between the two ends. The CDR3 spells CASSFVEVTNEKLFF. DNA of the CDR3: TGTGCCAGCAGTTTTGTCGAAGTAACTAATGAAAAACTGTTTTTT.

This clonotype was recorded at least ten times. The chain is built from TRBV30 and TRBJ1-2, with D possibly matching TRBD1 (6 bases). CDR3 size: 14 residues. V gave up 4 bases and J gave up 5 bases, with 17 bases separating them. Germline CDR1 is GTSNPN and CDR2 is SVGIG (reference sequence). The CDR3 region is CAWTGQSHEYGYTF. The CDR3 nucleotides read TGTGCCTGGACTGGACAGTCCCACGAGTATGGCTACACCTTC.

CDR3 protein: CASSGLPTDTQYF. The CDR3, as DNA: TGTGCCAGCTCCGGACTTCCTACAGATACGCAGTATTTT. The chain recombines TRBV18 with TRBJ2-3, with a tentative D call TRBD2 (5 bases). Per the germline V gene, CDR1 is KGHSH and CDR2 is LQKENI. Trimming pared 6 bases from V and 3 bases from J, leaving 10 bases between. This CDR3 is built from 13 residues.